The clone carrying this T cell receptor (beta chain) was seen just once. The target antigen is unknown. Reverse transcribing all isolated RNA meant expressed TCRB transcripts were sequenced. Sequenced by immunoSEQ multiplex PCR; TCRdb stores in-frame clones only, minus some. The top ten clones hold more than 0.02% of a sample with almost 250,000 clones, 12% to 15% of them seen once. This entry is derived from a study of beta chain features in type 1 diabetes. On the study more broadly: Age and gender were similar between patients and healthy donors, as were cell yields. Study-level results: A closer apparent resemblance between naive, central memory and Treg TCRB repertoires was seen in patients than in healthy donors.

Purities in excess of 98% were seen in all sorted populations. The sequenced sample consisted of naive CD4+ T cells from blood. The TCR was taken from a woman in her forties in good health.

The CDR3 is CASSVALGVNEKLFF. CDR3 DNA sequence: TGTGCCAGCAGCGTAGCGTTAGGGGTTAATGAAAAACTGTTTTTT. The chain combines TRBV9 with TRBJ1-4, with D tentatively TRBD1 (5 bases). Trimming took 0 bases from V and 4 from J, leaving 10 bases between them. Looked up from germline, CDR1 is SGDLS and CDR2 is YYNGEE. This CDR3 is 15 amino acids long.